These 13 T cell receptor beta chains were all obtained from the same sample, sequenced in a study of T-cell memory formation after mild COVID-19. Each CDR3 protein gets one entry after TCRdb re-called the 5' RACE reads with MiXCR. The sample consists of about 270,000 distinct CDR3 sequences, 15% of them appearing once. The sequencing input was PBMCs or a T cell subset sorted from them (not recorded which). These receptors came from an adult woman who had mild COVID-19 (a few samples of this study predate the infection). Cell type and time point are not known.

This clonotype has more than one count but fewer than ten. The V call is TRBV19, the J call TRBJ1-5; weak D call: TRBD1 (5 bases). CDR1 and CDR2 (germline): LNHDA, SQIVND (reference sequence). V lost 3 bases to trimming and J lost 7 bases, with 19 bases between them. This CDR3 comprises 16 residues. Here the CDR3 DNA reads TGTGCCAGTAGTATGGCCCAACAGGCGGTTTGGCAGCCCCAGCATTTT. This codes for CASSMAQQAVWQPQHF.

In DNA form, the CDR3 reads TGTGCCAGCAGCCGTAGGGGAACCTCCTACAATGAGCAGTTCTTC. It yields the protein CASSRRGTSYNEQFF. This sequence joins TRBV7-2 and TRBJ2-1; D is possibly TRBD1 (5 bases). This CDR3 has 15 residues. V was trimmed by 5 bases and J by 0 bases, leaving 11 bases between them. The germline V gene has CDR1 SGHTA and CDR2 FQGNSA.

This clonotype was seen only a few times. This chain connects TRBV12-3 or TRBV12-4 to TRBJ1-3, with D uncertain. The CDR3 contains 15 residues. The germline V and J ends were trimmed by 3 bases and 0 bases, with 9 bases remaining between them. The CDR3, as DNA: TGTGCCAGCAGTTTCGATGGGATCTCTGGAAACACCATATATTTT. Its protein is CASSFDGISGNTIYF.

This clonotype was found a few times. The chain has TRBV15 and TRBJ1-5, with no clear D. The CDR3 consists of 18 residues. Trimming removed 0 bases at V and 2 bases at J, with 17 bases between. CDR1 is LNHNV and CDR2 is YYDKDF in the germline V gene (reference sequence). The DNA for the CDR3 is TGTGCCACCAGCAGAGATAGGCCGTCGTCGTCCGGCAATCAGCCCCAGCATTTT. This gives the protein CATSRDRPSSSGNQPQHF.

The chain links TRBV6-2 or TRBV6-3 to TRBJ2-5; D is perhaps TRBD1 (6 bases). The germline gives CDR1 MNHEY, CDR2 SVGEGT. There are 16 residues in the CDR3. Trimming removed 6 bases from V and 6 bases from J, with 23 bases in between. The DNA for the CDR3 is TGTGCCAGCAGCAACCCCGGACAGCTCCCCGGGAAGACCCAGTACTTC. Translated: CASSNPGQLPGKTQYF.

CDR3 DNA: TGTGCCACCAGTGACGGTCCGACAGGGGGCTTGCCTGAAGCTTTCTTT. Its protein is CATSDGPTGGLPEAFF. The chain uses TRBV24-1 and TRBJ1-1, with TRBD1 matching 10 bases. CDR3 length equals 16 residues. CDR1 is KGHDR, CDR2 SFDVKD, per germline. V lost 4 bases and J lost 6; bases outside the gene matches: 10.

This clonotype was picked up a small number of times. The V and J genes are TRBV5-1 and TRBJ1-6; no clear D. This CDR3 spans 15 amino acids. Trimming left V 0 bases short and J 7 bases short, with 11 bases between. Germline V gene lookup returns CDR1 SGHRS and CDR2 YFSETQ. The CDR3 reads CASSLATDGNSPLHF. CDR3 nucleotide sequence: TGCGCCAGCAGCTTGGCCACGGACGGAAATTCACCCCTCCACTTT.

This clonotype turned up a few times. This chain uses TRBV12-3 or TRBV12-4 with TRBJ1-2, with D unclear. The V end lost 8 bases, the J end lost 5 bases, and 9 bases lay between the germline ends. CDR3 size: 11 residues. CDR3 DNA sequence: TGTGCCAGCGGTCCCGCATATGGCTACACCTTC. Its protein product is CASGPAYGYTF.

This clonotype was seen more than once but under ten times. The chain combines TRBV5-1 with TRBJ2-1; TRBD1 matches at 7 bases. The CDR3 sequence is 15 residues long. V gave up 1 base and J gave up 2 bases; unmatched junction bases: 3. From germline, CDR1 is SGHRS and CDR2 YFSETQ. The CDR3 sequence: CASSLIQGPYNEQFF. The CDR3 DNA is TGCGCCAGCAGCTTGATACAGGGGCCCTACAATGAGCAGTTCTTC. The variable domain in full, completed from reference TRBV5-1 and TRBJ2-1, reads KAGVTQTPRYLIKTRGQQVTLSCSPISGHRSVSWYQQTPGQGLQFLFEYFSETQRNKGNFPGRFSGRQFSNSRSEMNVSTLELGDSALYLCASSLIQGPYNEQFFGPGTRLTVL.

The rearrangement joins TRBV12-3 or TRBV12-4 to TRBJ2-1, with TRBD2 identical over 9 bases. J was trimmed by 9 bases and V by 5 bases; bases with no gene match: 8. CDR3 size: 14 residues. The CDR3: CASSISGSRVEQFF. The CDR3 bases are TGTGCCAGCAGTATTAGCGGGAGTCGAGTTGAGCAGTTCTTC.

The chain couples TRBV5-1 to TRBJ1-4, with 8 bases matching TRBD1. Germline V gene data show CDR1 as SGHRS and CDR2 as YFSETQ. With 4 bases clipped from V and 7 bases from J, the junction kept 6 bases outside the gene matches. This CDR3 is 14 amino acids long. The CDR3 nucleotides are TGCGCCAGCAGCACTGGACAGGGCGGTGAAAAACTGTTTTTT. Its translation is CASSTGQGGEKLFF.

This clonotype was recorded a few times. The CDR3: CASSPTGGSTEAFF. CDR3 sequence (DNA): TGTGCCAGCTCACCCACCGGCGGAAGCACTGAAGCTTTCTTT. The V gene is TRBV18, the J gene TRBJ1-1; D gene uncertain. Trimming took 3 bases from V and 4 from J, leaving 12 bases between them. CDR3 length: 14 residues. The germline CDR1 and CDR2 sequences are KGHSH and LQKENI.

This clonotype was observed a few times. The chain carries TRBV30 and TRBJ2-7; a weak D match, TRBD2 (5 bases). This CDR3 has 12 residues. Germline V gives CDR1 GTSNPN, CDR2 SVGIG (reference sequence). Trimming took 7 bases from V and 3 from J, leaving 13 bases between them. Here the CDR3 reads CASRSANYEQYF. CDR3 DNA: TGTGCCTCCCGTAGCGCCAACTACGAGCAGTACTTC. Drawing the rest from reference TRBV30 and TRBJ2-7, the complete variable domain is SQTIHQWPATLVQPVGSPLSLECTVEGTSNPNLYWYRQAAGRGLQLLFYSVGIGQISSEVPQNLSASRPQDRQFILSSKKLLLSDSGFYLCASRSANYEQYFGPGTRLTVT.